The present T cell receptor (beta chain) was sequenced within a study of graft-versus-host responses after intestinal transplantation. Study results and caveats: High graft-versus-host to host-versus-graft clonal ratios were found in allografts of patients who had graft-donor T cell macrochimerism.

This clone came up once. Its antigen is still unknown. The assay was immunoSEQ multiplex PCR, and TCRdb's table has in-frame clones only and misses some. Among approximately 71,000 clones listed, around 89% were seen once. Trimming left V 5 bases short and J 6 bases short, with 11 bases between. From germline, CDR1 is MNHEY and CDR2 SMNVEV (reference sequence). The CDR3 loop spans 12 amino acids. The rearrangement links TRBV27 to TRBJ2-7; D is possibly TRBD2 (6 bases). Sequenced here: unstimulated CD8+ T cells sorted from spleen or lymph node cells, sampled before intestinal transplant. This receptor was identified in a human donor who received an intestinal transplant. In DNA form, the CDR3 reads TGTGCCAGCAGTCGTGGGAGGTCCGAGCAGTACTTC. This translates into CASSRGRSEQYF.